The rows below give T cell receptor beta chains drawn from one sample of a study of blood T cell repertoires in COVID-19. TCRdb's copy holds only in-frame clones and misses some; the assay was immunoSEQ multiplex PCR. In the table there are tens of thousands of clones, more than 75% of which are singletons. Sequenced material: peripheral blood. The receptors here all came from a woman of 80 years or more with acute or convalescent COVID-19. CDR3s include the opening cysteine and the closing phenylalanine or tryptophan.

j_gene	v_gene	CDR3aa
TRBJ1-2	TRBV5-4	CASSLGRGDGYTF
TRBJ2-1	TRBV27	CASSRLGTSGRKGTYNEQFF
TRBJ2-1	TRBV5-1	CASSLSSGRAYEQFF
TRBJ1-2	TRBV14	CASSQGTGHGNYGYTF
TRBJ2-7	TRBV28	CASTESGFGRNEQYF
TRBJ2-7	TRBV3-1/TRBV3-2	CASSRGGFYEQYF
TRBJ2-2	TRBV12-3/TRBV12-4	CASSWRESGELFF
TRBJ1-2	TRBV27	CASSFRSTYIYGYTF
TRBJ2-1	TRBV6-5	CASSAGTDNEQFF
TRBJ1-3	TRBV7-9	CASSLTGNLGDTIYF
TRBJ2-1	TRBV18	CASSPLAGAPPFYNEQFF
TRBJ2-5	TRBV7-6	CASSSPLGGKETQYF
TRBJ2-4	TRBV12-3/TRBV12-4	CASTTGVNNIQYF
TRBJ1-2	TRBV7-2	CASSLARGNYGYTF
TRBJ2-7	TRBV12-3/TRBV12-4	CASRRDSSYEQYF
TRBJ1-5	TRBV12-5	CASGSGQGDLGNQPQHF
TRBJ2-3	TRBV14	CASSPGTSGTTDTQYF
TRBJ1-6	TRBV5-5	CASSRSTGQSNPPLHF
TRBJ2-3	TRBV29-1	CSVDGGTIAGSNTQYF
TRBJ2-7	TRBV5-1	CASSLEGSGSLYF